Below are 23 T cell receptor beta chains sequenced from a single sample in a study of radiotherapy plus CTLA-4 blockade in lung cancer. Generated by immunoSEQ multiplex PCR, the TCRdb table keeps only in-frame clones and is missing some. The table has tens of thousands of clones, about 71% seen once. The sample here was peripheral blood, taken from a patient treated with radiotherapy plus ipilimumab. The receptors stem from a human donor with non-small cell lung cancer whose response to radiotherapy plus ipilimumab could not be evaluated.

The J gene is TRBJ1-3, the V gene TRBV25-1; 7 bases agree with TRBD1. Germline values: CDR1 MGHDK, CDR2 SYGVNS. V trimming: 6 bases; J trimming: 0 bases; junction bases outside the gene matches: 8. The CDR3 contains 16 residues. The CDR3 DNA is TGTGCCAGCAGCGAAAGGACAGGACTCTCTGGAAACACCATATATTTT. It is translated as CASSERTGLSGNTIYF.

The chain uses TRBV7-6 and TRBJ2-3, with D possibly matching TRBD1 (6 bases). This CDR3 comprises 13 residues. The V gene's germline CDR1 is SGHVS and CDR2 FNYEAQ. The V and J ends lost 3 bases and 5 bases respectively, with 9 bases between them. The CDR3 is CASSFTGQDTQYF. The DNA for the CDR3 is TGTGCCAGCAGCTTCACAGGGCAAGATACGCAGTATTTT.

The chain recombines TRBV5-5 with TRBJ2-7; the match to TRBD2 covers 9 bases. Losses at the gene ends were 3 bases for V and 3 bases for J; bases not matched to a gene: 10. Germline assignment: CDR1 SGHKS and CDR2 YYEKEE (reference sequence). This CDR3 contains 16 residues. The CDR3 loop is CASSSGTSFSNYEQYF. CDR3 in DNA: TGTGCCAGCAGCTCCGGGACTAGCTTTTCTAACTACGAGCAGTACTTC.

The chain joins TRBV5-1 to TRBJ2-3; TRBD2 matches at 11 bases. With 5 bases clipped from V and 5 bases from J, the junction kept 4 bases outside the gene matches. CDR3 length equals 14 residues. Germline V CDR1 and CDR2: SGHRS, YFSETQ. In DNA, the CDR3 is TGCGCCAGCAGTAGCGGGAGGGTGGGAGATACGCAGTATTTT. Its protein is CASSSGRVGDTQYF.

J is TRBJ2-1 and V is TRBV5-1, with a weak D call TRBD2 (5 bases). The CDR3 has 13 residues. Germline loops: CDR1 SGHRS, CDR2 YFSETQ. V lost 0 bases and J 15 bases, leaving 16 bases between the germline ends. In nucleotides, the CDR3 is TGCGCCAGCAGCTTGGCGGGGTTGAGCAGGTGGTTCTTC. This codes for CASSLAGLSRWFF.

The gene calls are TRBV5-4 and TRBJ2-5, with 13 bases identical to TRBD2. The CDR3 runs 17 residues. From germline, CDR1 is SGHNT and CDR2 YYREEE (reference sequence). Trimming took 1 base from V and 9 from J; bases not matched to a gene: 12. CDR3 amino acids: CASSLPLAGGLRAAQYF. In DNA, the CDR3 is TGTGCCAGCAGCTTGCCACTAGCGGGAGGGCTAAGAGCGGCCCAGTACTTC.

The chain carries TRBV19 and TRBJ1-4; TRBD1 is a possible D gene (5 bases). V lost 7 bases, J lost 4 bases, and 16 bases lay in between. The CDR3 has 15 amino acids. Germline V gene sequence: CDR1 LNHDA, CDR2 SQIVND (reference sequence). CDR3 residues: CASTPRGEHNEKLFF. As DNA, the CDR3 is TGTGCCAGTACCCCGCGGGGGGAACATAATGAAAAACTGTTTTTT. The entire variable domain, with the rest obtained from reference TRBV19 and TRBJ1-4, is as follows: DGGITQSPKYLFRKEGQNVTLSCEQNLNHDAMYWYRQDPGQGLRLIYYSQIVNDFQKGDIAEGYSVSREKKESFPLTVTSAQKNPTAFYLCASTPRGEHNEKLFFGSGTQLSVL.

The chain combines TRBV5-4 with TRBJ2-1; TRBD2 matches 11 bases. This CDR3 is built from 18 residues. Germline CDR1 is SGHNT and CDR2 is YYREEE (reference sequence). V trimming: 1 base; J trimming: 5 bases; junction bases outside the gene matches: 11. CDR3 bases: TGTGCCAGCAGCTTGTTCTCTAGCGGGAGGTTAGCGGACAATGAGCAGTTCTTC. This gives the protein CASSLFSSGRLADNEQFF.

The V gene is TRBV4-2, the J gene TRBJ1-1; perhaps TRBD1 as D (5 bases). This CDR3 region has 14 residues. V lost 1 base and J 1 base, leaving 7 bases between the germline ends. CDR1 and CDR2 (germline): LGHNA, YNFKEQ. The CDR3 reads CASSQGRGNTEAFF. The DNA of the CDR3 is TGTGCCAGCAGCCAAGGAAGGGGGAACACTGAAGCTTTCTTT.

This clone was picked up a small number of times. The chain uses TRBV9 and TRBJ2-1; D gene uncertain. The length of the CDR3 is 13 residues. V was cut by 2 bases and J by 4 bases, with 7 bases left in between. CDR1 SGDLS and CDR2 YYNGEE come from the germline V gene. The CDR3 nucleotides are TGTGCCAGCAGCGTTCTCGGTTACAATGAGCAGTTCTTC. It yields the protein CASSVLGYNEQFF.

This clone was counted a single time. The chain recombines TRBV6-5 with TRBJ1-2; D may be TRBD1 (6 bases). CDR1 and CDR2 from the germline V gene are MNHEY and SVGAGI. CDR3 length equals 13 residues. With 6 bases removed from V and 2 bases from J, the gap between germline ends came to 10 bases. The CDR3 loop reads CASRSRGNYGYTF. CDR3 coding DNA: TGTGCCAGCAGAAGCAGGGGAAACTATGGCTACACCTTC.

The rearrangement uses TRBV6-1 and TRBJ2-5, with TRBD1 identical over 10 bases. Losses at the gene ends were 8 bases for V and 4 bases for J; bases not matched to a gene: 4. This CDR3 has 13 residues. Per germline, CDR1 MNHNS and CDR2 SASEGT. CDR3 loop: CASHRTGGETQYF. CDR3 DNA sequence: TGTGCCAGCCATAGGACAGGGGGAGAGACCCAGTACTTC.

The rearrangement joins TRBV7-2 to TRBJ2-1, with 10 nucleotides matching TRBD2. Germline V gives CDR1 SGHTA, CDR2 FQGNSA. The CDR3 contains 14 residues. V dropped 10 bases and J dropped 7; count of bases not matched to a gene: 10. CDR3 sequence: CATAGGGFENEQFF. In DNA form, the CDR3 reads TGTGCCACAGCGGGAGGGGGATTTGAGAATGAGCAGTTCTTC.

The chain carries TRBV6-1 and TRBJ2-1; 11 bases align to TRBD2. The length of the CDR3 is 15 residues. The germline V gene has CDR1 MNHNS and CDR2 SASEGT. V lost 3 bases and J lost 7; bases outside the gene matches: 5. For the CDR3, the DNA is TGTGCCAGCAGTGAGACTAGCGGGAAAGGTAATGAGCAGTTCTTC. It codes for CASSETSGKGNEQFF.

With respect to this clone: Mismatch with germline at one junction end may stem from a read error. The J gene is TRBJ2-7, the V gene TRBV28, with D perhaps TRBD2 (7 bases). Germline V gene data show CDR1 as MDHEN and CDR2 as SYDVKM. This CDR3 has 11 amino acids. CDR3 sequence (DNA): TGTGCCAGCAGTGGTCAAGGGGGGGTGGACTTC. It specifies CASSGQGGVDF.

The chain couples TRBV7-9 to TRBJ2-5, with 7 bases that match TRBD2. This CDR3 spans 13 amino acids. The V gene's germline CDR1 is SEHNR and CDR2 FQNEAQ (reference sequence). The ends lost 7 bases at V and 4 bases at J; junction bases unmatched: 6. The CDR3 coding sequence is TGTGCCAGCATCTCCGGGACTACAGAGACCCAGTACTTC. It specifies CASISGTTETQYF.

Relative to its sample, this clone is medium-sized (0.01 to 0.1%). This rearrangement joins TRBV5-4 to TRBJ2-1; 9 bases agree with TRBD2. The CDR3 has 15 amino acids. V trimming: 6 bases; J trimming: 8 bases; junction bases outside the gene matches: 12. Germline CDR1 and CDR2: SGHNT and YYREEE (reference sequence). The CDR3 reads CASNLGGAGGHEQFF. The CDR3 DNA follows: TGTGCCAGCAATTTGGGGGGAGCGGGGGGCCATGAGCAGTTCTTC.

The chain employs TRBV6-4 and TRBJ2-3; D is possibly TRBD2 (5 bases). V shed 4 bases and J shed 4 bases, with 9 bases lying between them. Germline loops: CDR1 MRHNA, CDR2 SNTAGT. The CDR3 extends over 13 amino acids. CDR3 DNA: TGTGCCAGCAGTGGAGGGAACGCAGATACGCAGTATTTT. This translates into CASSGGNADTQYF.

The chain combines TRBV9 with TRBJ1-4; no clear D gene. Per the germline V gene, CDR1 is SGDLS and CDR2 is YYNGEE. CDR3 length: 15 residues. Trimming removed 4 bases from V and 12 bases from J, with 22 bases in between. CDR3 nucleotide sequence: TGTGCCAGCAGCTCAAGTGGGCGCCCCGAGTCGGAACTGTTTTTT. As protein: CASSSSGRPESELFF.

This clone has a handful of counts. V usage is TRBV28 and J usage is TRBJ2-5; 7 positions agree with TRBD1. Germline V gene lookup returns CDR1 MDHEN and CDR2 SYDVKM. This CDR3 region has 12 residues. The trim removed 11 bases at V and 5 bases at J, leaving 8 bases unmatched. CDR3 in DNA: TGTGCCGGCTCAGACAGGGACGAGACCCAGTACTTC. It is translated as CAGSDRDETQYF.

V is TRBV7-9 and J is TRBJ2-7; D might be TRBD2 (6 bases). This CDR3 has 16 residues. Trimming shortened V by 4 bases and J by 4 bases, and 20 bases separated the two germline ends. The germline CDR1 and CDR2 sequences are SEHNR and FQNEAQ (reference sequence). CDR3 coding DNA: TGTGCCAGCAGCTCCCCCGGGGGATCGGATCTATACGAGCAGTACTTC. It translates to CASSSPGGSDLYEQYF.

This chain connects TRBV29-1 to TRBJ1-5, with D unresolved. This CDR3 contains 13 residues. Per germline, CDR1 SQVTM and CDR2 ANQGSEA. V was pared by 7 bases and J by 0 bases, with 10 bases between. CDR3 in DNA: TGCAGCGCCGGTGAAGATAGCAATCAGCCCCAGCATTTT. Translating gives CSAGEDSNQPQHF.

The V gene is TRBV2, the J gene TRBJ1-5; perhaps TRBD1 as D (6 bases). Germline lookup yields CDR1 SNHLY and CDR2 FYNNEI. The CDR3 has 15 residues. V was clipped by 0 bases and J by 4 bases, with 10 bases between them. The CDR3 DNA reads as TGTGCCAGCAGTGAAGCGCGACAGGTAAATCAGCCCCAGCATTTT. This encodes CASSEARQVNQPQHF.